This T cell receptor beta chain was identified in a study of blood T cell repertoires in COVID-19. Overall study: Donors in the United States, Italy and Spain gave samples during acute or convalescent COVID-19. In each case, the material was cDNA or gDNA derived from T cells, B-cell-depleted T cells, or PBMCs.

V lost 4 bases to trimming and J lost 0 bases; unmatched junction nucleotides: 11. CDR1 is GTSNPN, CDR2 SVGIG, per germline (reference sequence). The CDR3 runs 16 residues. In the study's own analysis: Amplification with reference gene primers provided the estimates of nucleated cell counts. Sequenced by immunoSEQ multiplex PCR; TCRdb stores in-frame clones only, minus some. D and trimming come from the DNA, and the V and J calls and clone size come from that table. The table lists around 190,000 clones, around nine tenths of them singletons. The Seattle patients, enrolled during active infection, were followed longitudinally.

The specimen was peripheral blood. This sequence originates from a man aged 45-60 years with COVID-19, enrolled during active disease. The genes are TRBV30 and TRBJ1-2; TRBD1 aligns across 7 bases. CDR3 protein: CAWIGQVRGTNYGYTF. DNA for the CDR3: TGTGCCTGGATAGGACAGGTTAGGGGAACTAACTATGGCTACACCTTC.